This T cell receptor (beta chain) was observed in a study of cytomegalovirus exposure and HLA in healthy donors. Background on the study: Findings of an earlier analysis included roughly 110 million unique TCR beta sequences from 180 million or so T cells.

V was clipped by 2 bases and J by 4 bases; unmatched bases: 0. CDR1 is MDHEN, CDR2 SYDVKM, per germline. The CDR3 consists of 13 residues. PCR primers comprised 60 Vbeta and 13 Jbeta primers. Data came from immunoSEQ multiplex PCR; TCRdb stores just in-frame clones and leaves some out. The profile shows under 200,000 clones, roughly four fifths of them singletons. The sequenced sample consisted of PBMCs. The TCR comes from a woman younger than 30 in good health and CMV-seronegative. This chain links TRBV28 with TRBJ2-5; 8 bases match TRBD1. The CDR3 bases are TGTGCCAGCAGTTTAACAGGGGGAGAGACCCAGTACTTC. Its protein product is CASSLTGGETQYF.